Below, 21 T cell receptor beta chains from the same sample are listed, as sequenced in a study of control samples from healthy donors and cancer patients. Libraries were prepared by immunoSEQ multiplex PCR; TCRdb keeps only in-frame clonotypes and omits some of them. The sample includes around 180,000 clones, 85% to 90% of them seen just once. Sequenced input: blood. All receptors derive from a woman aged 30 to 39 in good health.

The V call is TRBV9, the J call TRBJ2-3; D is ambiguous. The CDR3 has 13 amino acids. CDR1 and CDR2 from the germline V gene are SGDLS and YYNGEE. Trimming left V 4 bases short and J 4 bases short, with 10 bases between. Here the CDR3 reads CASSPQVADTQYF. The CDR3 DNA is TGTGCCAGCAGCCCCCAGGTTGCAGATACGCAGTATTTT.

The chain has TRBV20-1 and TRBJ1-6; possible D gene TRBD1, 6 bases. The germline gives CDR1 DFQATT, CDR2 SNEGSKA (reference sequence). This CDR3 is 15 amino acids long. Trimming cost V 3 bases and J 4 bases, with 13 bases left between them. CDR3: CSASLAGAYNSPLHF. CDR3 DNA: TGCAGTGCTAGTTTGGCAGGGGCTTATAATTCACCCCTCCACTTT.

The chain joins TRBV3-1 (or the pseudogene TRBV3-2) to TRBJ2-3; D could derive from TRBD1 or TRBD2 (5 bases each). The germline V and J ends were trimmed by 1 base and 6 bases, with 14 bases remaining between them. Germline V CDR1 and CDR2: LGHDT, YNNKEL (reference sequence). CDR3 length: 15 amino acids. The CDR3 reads CASSQGGFGADTQYF. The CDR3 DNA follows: TGTGCCAGCAGCCAAGGGGGGTTCGGCGCGGATACGCAGTATTTT.

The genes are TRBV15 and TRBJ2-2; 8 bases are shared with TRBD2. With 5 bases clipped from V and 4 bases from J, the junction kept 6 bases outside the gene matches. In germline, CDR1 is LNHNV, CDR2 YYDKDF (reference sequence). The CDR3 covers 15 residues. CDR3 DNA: TGTGCCACCAGCGCCGGGGGGGAGGGCACCGGGGAGCTGTTTTTT. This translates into CATSAGGEGTGELFF.

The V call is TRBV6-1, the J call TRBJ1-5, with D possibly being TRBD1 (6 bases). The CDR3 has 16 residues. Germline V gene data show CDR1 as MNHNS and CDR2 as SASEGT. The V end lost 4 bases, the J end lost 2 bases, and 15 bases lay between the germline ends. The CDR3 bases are TGTGCCAGCAGTGTAATGTCAGGGGTTGGCAATCAGCCCCAGCATTTT. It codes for CASSVMSGVGNQPQHF.

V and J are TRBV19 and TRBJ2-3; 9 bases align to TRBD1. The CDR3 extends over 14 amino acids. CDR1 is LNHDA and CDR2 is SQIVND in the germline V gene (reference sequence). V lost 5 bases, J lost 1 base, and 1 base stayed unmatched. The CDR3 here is CASSWDRGTDTQYF. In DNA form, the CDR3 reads TGTGCCAGTAGTTGGGACAGGGGCACAGATACGCAGTATTTT.

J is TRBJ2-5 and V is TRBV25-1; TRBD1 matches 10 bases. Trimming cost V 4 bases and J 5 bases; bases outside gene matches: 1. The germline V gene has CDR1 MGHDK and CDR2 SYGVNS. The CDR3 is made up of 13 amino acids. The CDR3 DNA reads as TGTGCCAGCAGTGGGGGACAGGGGGAGACCCAGTACTTC. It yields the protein CASSGGQGETQYF. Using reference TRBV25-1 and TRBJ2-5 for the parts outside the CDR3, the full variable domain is EADIYQTPRYLVIGTGKKITLECSQTMGHDKMYWYQQDPGMELHLIHYSYGVNSTEKGDLSSESTVSRIRTEHFPLTLESARPSHTSQYLCASSGGQGETQYFGPGTRLLVL.

CDR3 bases: TGTGCCAGCAGCGTAACCCTAGGGGGCTTGGGGGATACCCACAATGAGCAGTTCTTC. As protein: CASSVTLGGLGDTHNEQFF. This chain joins TRBV9 and TRBJ2-1; 7 bases are shared with TRBD1. Germline lookup yields CDR1 SGDLS and CDR2 YYNGEE. V shed 1 base, J shed 5 bases, and the junction held 18 bases outside the gene matches. This CDR3 comprises 19 residues.

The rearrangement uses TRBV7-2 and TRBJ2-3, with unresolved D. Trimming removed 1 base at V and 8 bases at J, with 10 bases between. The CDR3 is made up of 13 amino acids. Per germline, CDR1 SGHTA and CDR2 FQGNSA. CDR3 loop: CASSLVSLSTQYF. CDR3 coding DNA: TGTGCCAGCAGCTTAGTGTCGCTAAGTACGCAGTATTTT.

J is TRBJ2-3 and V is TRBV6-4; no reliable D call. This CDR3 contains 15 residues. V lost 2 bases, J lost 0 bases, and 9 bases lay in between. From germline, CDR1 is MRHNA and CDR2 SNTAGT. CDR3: CASSDRARSTDTQYF. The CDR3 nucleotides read TGTGCCAGCAGTGACCGGGCCCGCAGCACAGATACGCAGTATTTT.

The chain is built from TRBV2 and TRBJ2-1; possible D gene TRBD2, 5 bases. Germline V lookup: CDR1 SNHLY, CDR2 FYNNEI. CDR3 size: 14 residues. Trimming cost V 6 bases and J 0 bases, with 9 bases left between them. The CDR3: CASRDYSSYNEQFF. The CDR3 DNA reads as TGTGCCAGCAGAGACTATAGCTCCTACAATGAGCAGTTCTTC.

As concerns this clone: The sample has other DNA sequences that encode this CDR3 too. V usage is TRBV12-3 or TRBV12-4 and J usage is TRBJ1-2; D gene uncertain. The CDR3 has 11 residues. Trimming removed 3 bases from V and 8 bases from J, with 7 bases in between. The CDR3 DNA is TGTGCCAGCAGTTTTGGGTGGGGCTACACCTTC. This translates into CASSFGWGYTF.

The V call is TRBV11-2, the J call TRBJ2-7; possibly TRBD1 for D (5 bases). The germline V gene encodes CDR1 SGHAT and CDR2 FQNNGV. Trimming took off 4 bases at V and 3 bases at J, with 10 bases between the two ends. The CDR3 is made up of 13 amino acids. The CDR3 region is CASSWGRVYEQYV. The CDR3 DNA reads TGTGCCAGCAGCTGGGGCCGAGTCTACGAGCAGTACGTC.

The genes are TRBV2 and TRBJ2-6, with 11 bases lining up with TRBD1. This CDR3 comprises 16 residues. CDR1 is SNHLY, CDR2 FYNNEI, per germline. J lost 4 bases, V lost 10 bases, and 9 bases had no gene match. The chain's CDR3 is CATYGTGGAGANVLTF. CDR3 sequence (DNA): TGTGCCACTTACGGGACAGGGGGAGCCGGGGCCAACGTCCTGACTTTC.

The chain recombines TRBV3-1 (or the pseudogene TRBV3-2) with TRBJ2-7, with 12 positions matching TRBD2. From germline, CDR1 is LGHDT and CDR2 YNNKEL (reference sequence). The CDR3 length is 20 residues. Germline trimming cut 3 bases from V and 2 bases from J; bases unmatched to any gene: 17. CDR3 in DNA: TGTGCCAGCAGCCAGCTTGGGGGGACTAGCGGGCAATATTATCCCTACGAGCAGTACTTC. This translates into CASSQLGGTSGQYYPYEQYF.

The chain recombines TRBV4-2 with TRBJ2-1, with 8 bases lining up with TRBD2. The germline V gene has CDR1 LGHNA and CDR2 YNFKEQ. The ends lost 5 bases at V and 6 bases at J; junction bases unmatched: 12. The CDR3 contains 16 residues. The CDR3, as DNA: TGTGCCAGCAGCTACTCTAGCCGGGAGGGCCTCAATGAGCAGTTCTTC. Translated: CASSYSSREGLNEQFF.

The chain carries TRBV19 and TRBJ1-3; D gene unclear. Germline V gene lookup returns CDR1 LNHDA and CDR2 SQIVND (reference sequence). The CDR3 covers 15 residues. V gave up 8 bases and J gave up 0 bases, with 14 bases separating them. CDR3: CASADGPHSGNTIYF. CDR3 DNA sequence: TGTGCCAGTGCTGACGGCCCTCACTCTGGAAACACCATATATTTT. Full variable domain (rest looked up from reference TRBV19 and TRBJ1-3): DGGITQSPKYLFRKEGQNVTLSCEQNLNHDAMYWYRQDPGQGLRLIYYSQIVNDFQKGDIAEGYSVSREKKESFPLTVTSAQKNPTAFYLCASADGPHSGNTIYFGEGSWLTVV.

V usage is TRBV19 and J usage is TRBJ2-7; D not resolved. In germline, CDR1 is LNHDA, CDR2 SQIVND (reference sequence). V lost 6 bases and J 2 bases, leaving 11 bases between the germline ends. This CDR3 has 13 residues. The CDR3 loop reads CASSYSQTYEQYF. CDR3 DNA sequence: TGTGCCAGTAGCTATAGCCAAACCTACGAGCAGTACTTC.

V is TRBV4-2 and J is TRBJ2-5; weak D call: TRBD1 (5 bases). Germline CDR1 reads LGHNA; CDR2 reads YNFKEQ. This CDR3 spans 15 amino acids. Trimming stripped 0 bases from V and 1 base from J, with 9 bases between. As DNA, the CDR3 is TGTGCCAGCAGCCAAGACTCGACAGCCCAAGAGACCCAGTACTTC. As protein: CASSQDSTAQETQYF.

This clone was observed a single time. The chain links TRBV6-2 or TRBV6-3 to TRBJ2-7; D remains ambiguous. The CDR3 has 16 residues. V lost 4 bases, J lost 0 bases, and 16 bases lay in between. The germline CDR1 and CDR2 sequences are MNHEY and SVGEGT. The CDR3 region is CASSLALADDSYEQYF. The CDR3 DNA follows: TGTGCCAGCAGTTTGGCGCTCGCGGACGACTCCTACGAGCAGTACTTC.

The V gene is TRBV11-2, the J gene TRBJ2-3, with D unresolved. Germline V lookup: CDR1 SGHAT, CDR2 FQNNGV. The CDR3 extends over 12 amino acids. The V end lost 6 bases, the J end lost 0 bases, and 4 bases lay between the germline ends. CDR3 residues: CASSFSTDTQYF. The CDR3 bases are TGTGCCAGCAGTTTTAGCACAGATACGCAGTATTTT.